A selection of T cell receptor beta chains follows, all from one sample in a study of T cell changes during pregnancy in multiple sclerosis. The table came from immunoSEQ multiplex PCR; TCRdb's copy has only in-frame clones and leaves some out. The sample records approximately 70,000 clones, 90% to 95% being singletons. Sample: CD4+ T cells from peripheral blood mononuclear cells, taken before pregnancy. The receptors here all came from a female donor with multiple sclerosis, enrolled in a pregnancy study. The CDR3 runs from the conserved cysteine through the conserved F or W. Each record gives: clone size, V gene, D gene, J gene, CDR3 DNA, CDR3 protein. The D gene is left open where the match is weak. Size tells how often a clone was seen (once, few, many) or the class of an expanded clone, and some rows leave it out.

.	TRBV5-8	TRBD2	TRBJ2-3	TGTGCCAGCAGCTTCGGACTAGACTTAGATACGCAGTATTTT	CASSFGLDLDTQYF
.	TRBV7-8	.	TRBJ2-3	TGTGCCAGCAGCTTAGCTCGTCCCTTAAGGGGGAGTACGCAGTATTTT	CASSLARPLRGSTQYF
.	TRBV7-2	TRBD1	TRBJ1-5	TGTGCCAGCAGCTTAAAGCCCGGGACAGGGTGGGGGAGCAATCAGCCCCAGCATTTT	CASSLKPGTGWGSNQPQHF
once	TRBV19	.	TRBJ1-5	TGTGCCAGTAGCACCAGGGTAGGCAATCAGCCCCAGCATTTT	CASSTRVGNQPQHF
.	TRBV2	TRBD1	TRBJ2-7	TGTGCCAGCAGTGGGACAGGGACCTACGAGCAGTACTTC	CASSGTGTYEQYF
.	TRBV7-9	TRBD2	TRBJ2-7	TGTGCCAGCAGCTTATCTGCTAGCGGGGCCTACGAGCAGTACTTC	CASSLSASGAYEQYF
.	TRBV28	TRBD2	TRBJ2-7	TGTGCCAGCAGTTTAAGGTTCAGACTAGCGGGAGTCTACGAGCAGTACTTC	CASSLRFRLAGVYEQYF
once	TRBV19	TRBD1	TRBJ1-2	TGTGCCAGTAGTAGAAGGGACAGTTTCAAAGGCTACACCTTC	CASSRRDSFKGYTF
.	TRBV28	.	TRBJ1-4	TGTGCCAGCAGTTTCGTCGCAGGGTCTAGTGAAAAACTGTTTTTT	CASSFVAGSSEKLFF
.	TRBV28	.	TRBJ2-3	TGTGCCAGCAGTTTATCGGTCCCAGATACGCAGTATTTT	CASSLSVPDTQYF
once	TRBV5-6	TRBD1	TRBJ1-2	TGTGCCAGCAGCCCCATAACAGGGGGCGAATATGGCTACACCTTC	CASSPITGGEYGYTF
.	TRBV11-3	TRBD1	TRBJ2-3	TGTGCCAGCAGCTTAGTGGTTGGGACAGGGAGCACAGATACGCAGTATTTT	CASSLVVGTGSTDTQYF
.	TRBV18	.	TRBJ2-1	TGTGCCAGCTCACTAGCGACGTACAATGAGCAGTTCTTC	CASSLATYNEQFF
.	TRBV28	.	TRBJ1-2	TGTGCCAGCAGCGGGGGAGGAGACTATGGCTACACCTTC	CASSGGGDYGYTF
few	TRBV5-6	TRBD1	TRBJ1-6	TGTGCCAGCAGCGTAGGGGACAGGGTTAATTCACCCCTCCACTTT	CASSVGDRVNSPLHF
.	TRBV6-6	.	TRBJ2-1	TGTGCCAGCAGTTATGTCCAGGGGATGTACAATGAGCAGTTCTTC	CASSYVQGMYNEQFF
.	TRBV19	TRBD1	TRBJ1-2	TGTGCCAGTAGTCCACTGGACAGGGACTATGGCTACACCTTC	CASSPLDRDYGYTF